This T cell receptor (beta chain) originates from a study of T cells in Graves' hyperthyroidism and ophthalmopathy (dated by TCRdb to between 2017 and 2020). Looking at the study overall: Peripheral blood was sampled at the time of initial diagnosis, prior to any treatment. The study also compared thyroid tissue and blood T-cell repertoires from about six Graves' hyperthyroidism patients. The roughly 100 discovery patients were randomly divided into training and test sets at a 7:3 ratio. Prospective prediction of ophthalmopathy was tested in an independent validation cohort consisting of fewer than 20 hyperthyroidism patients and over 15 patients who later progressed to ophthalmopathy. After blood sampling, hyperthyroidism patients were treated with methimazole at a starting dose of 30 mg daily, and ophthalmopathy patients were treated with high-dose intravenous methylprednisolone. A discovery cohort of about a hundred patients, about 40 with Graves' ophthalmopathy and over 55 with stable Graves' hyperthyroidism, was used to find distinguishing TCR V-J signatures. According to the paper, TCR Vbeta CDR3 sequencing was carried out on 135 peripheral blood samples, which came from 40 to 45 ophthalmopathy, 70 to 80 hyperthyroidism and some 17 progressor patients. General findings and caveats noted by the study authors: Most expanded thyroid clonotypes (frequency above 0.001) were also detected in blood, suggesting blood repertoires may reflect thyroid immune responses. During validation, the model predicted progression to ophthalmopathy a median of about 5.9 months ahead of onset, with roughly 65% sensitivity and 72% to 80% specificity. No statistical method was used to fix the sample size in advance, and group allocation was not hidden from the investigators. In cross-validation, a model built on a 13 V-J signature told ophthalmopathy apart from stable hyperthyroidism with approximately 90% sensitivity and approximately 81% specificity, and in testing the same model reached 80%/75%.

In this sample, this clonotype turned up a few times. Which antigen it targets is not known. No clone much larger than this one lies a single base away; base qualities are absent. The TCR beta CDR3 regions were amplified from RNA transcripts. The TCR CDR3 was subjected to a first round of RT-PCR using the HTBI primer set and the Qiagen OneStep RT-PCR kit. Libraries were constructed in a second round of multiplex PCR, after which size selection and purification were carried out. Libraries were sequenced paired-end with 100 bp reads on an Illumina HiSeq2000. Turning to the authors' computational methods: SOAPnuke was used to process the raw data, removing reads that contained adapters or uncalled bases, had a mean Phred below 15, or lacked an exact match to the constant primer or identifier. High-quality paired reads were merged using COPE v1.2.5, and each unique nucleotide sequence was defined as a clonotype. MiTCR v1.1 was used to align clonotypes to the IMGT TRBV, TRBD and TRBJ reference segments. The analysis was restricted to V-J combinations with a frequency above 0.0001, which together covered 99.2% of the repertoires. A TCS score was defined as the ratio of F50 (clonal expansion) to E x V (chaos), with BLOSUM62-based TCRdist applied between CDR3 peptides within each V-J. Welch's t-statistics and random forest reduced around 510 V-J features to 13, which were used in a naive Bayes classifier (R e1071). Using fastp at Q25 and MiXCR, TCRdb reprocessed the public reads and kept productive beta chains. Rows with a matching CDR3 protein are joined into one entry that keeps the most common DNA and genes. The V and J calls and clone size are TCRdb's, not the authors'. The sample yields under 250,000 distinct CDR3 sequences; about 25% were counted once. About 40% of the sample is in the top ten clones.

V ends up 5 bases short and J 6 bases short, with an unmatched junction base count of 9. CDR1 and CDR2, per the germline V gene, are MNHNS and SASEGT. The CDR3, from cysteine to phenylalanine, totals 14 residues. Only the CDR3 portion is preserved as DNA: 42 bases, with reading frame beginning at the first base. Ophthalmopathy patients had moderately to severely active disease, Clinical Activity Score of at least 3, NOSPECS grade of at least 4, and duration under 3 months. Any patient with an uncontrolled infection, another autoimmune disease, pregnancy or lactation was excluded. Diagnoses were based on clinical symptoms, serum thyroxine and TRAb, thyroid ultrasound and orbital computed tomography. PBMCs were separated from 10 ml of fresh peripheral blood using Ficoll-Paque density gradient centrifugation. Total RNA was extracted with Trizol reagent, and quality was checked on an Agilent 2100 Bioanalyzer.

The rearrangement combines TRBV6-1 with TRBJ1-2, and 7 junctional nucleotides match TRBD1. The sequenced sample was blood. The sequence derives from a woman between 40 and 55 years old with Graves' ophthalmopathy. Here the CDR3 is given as CASSPQTGIHGYTF. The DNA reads TGTGCCAGCAGTCCACAGACAGGGATTCATGGCTACACCTTC.